A selection of T cell receptor beta chains follows, all from one sample in a study of blood T cells in healthy people across ages. MiXCR was run by TCRdb on the 5' RACE reads, yielding one entry per CDR3 protein. The repertoire has roughly 640,000 distinct CDR3 sequences, about 30% of them found once; the top ten carry 15% to 17%. Sequenced input: blood. The receptors were sampled from a woman of 80 years or more in good health. CDR3s include the opening cysteine and the closing phenylalanine or tryptophan. D genes are given only for firm matches. Clone size is given for some rows only: seen once, a few or many times, or a class if the clone is expanded.

v_gene: TRBV20-1; abundance: many; d_gene: TRBD2; j_gene: TRBJ2-1; CDR3aa: CSASRTSWYDNEQFF; CDR3nt: TGCAGTGCTTCGAGGACTAGCTGGTATGACAATGAGCAGTTCTTC
v_gene: TRBV28; abundance: few; d_gene: -; j_gene: TRBJ1-5; CDR3aa: CASTRGQINQPQHF; CDR3nt: TGTGCCAGCACTCGGGGGCAGATCAATCAGCCCCAGCATTTT
v_gene: TRBV20-1; abundance: -; d_gene: -; j_gene: TRBJ1-5; CDR3aa: CSAPDGEGFSNQPQLF; CDR3nt: TGCAGTGCACCGGACGGGGAGGGGTTTAGCAATCAGCCCCAGCTTTTT
v_gene: TRBV5-1; abundance: many; d_gene: TRBD1; j_gene: TRBJ2-3; CDR3aa: CASYRDRVENTQYF; CDR3nt: TGCGCCAGTTACCGGGACAGGGTAGAAAATACGCAGTATTTT
v_gene: TRBV3-1; abundance: -; d_gene: TRBD2; j_gene: TRBJ2-5; CDR3aa: CTSSQVAGTSGAQYF; CDR3nt: TGTACCAGCAGCCAAGTGGCCGGGACTAGCGGGGCCCAGTACTTC
v_gene: TRBV6-1; abundance: -; d_gene: TRBD1; j_gene: TRBJ2-6; CDR3aa: CASRIGVGRGLSGTNVLTF; CDR3nt: TGTGCCAGCAGGATAGGGGTAGGCAGGGGGCTCTCTGGGACCAACGTCCTGACTTTC
v_gene: TRBV29-1; abundance: -; d_gene: TRBD1; j_gene: TRBJ2-7; CDR3aa: CSVEGWGQGDYEQYF; CDR3nt: TGCAGCGTTGAAGGGTGGGGACAGGGGGACTACGAACAGTACTTC
v_gene: TRBV20-1; abundance: -; d_gene: -; j_gene: TRBJ1-2; CDR3aa: CSARVGGQGGYTF; CDR3nt: TGCAGTGCTAGGGTTGGGGGGCAGGGTGGCTACACCTTC
v_gene: TRBV5-1; abundance: -; d_gene: TRBD1; j_gene: TRBJ2-5; CDR3aa: CASSFGQGNQETQYF; CDR3nt: TGCGCCAGCAGCTTCGGACAGGGGAACCAAGAGACCCAGTACTTC
v_gene: TRBV7-2; abundance: many; d_gene: TRBD1; j_gene: TRBJ1-1; CDR3aa: CASSFDRATEAFF; CDR3nt: TGTGCCAGCAGCTTTGACAGGGCCACTGAAGCTTTCTTT
v_gene: TRBV5-1; abundance: -; d_gene: -; j_gene: TRBJ1-2; CDR3aa: CASSPGHSSLNYGYTF; CDR3nt: TGCGCCAGCAGCCCGGGACACTCTAGCCTTAACTATGGCTACACCTTC
v_gene: TRBV19; abundance: -; d_gene: -; j_gene: TRBJ1-1; CDR3aa: CTSSMGRKWAWTEAFF; CDR3nt: TGTACCAGTAGTATGGGCAGGAAGTGGGCTTGGACTGAAGCTTTCTTT
v_gene: TRBV11-1; abundance: many; d_gene: TRBD2; j_gene: TRBJ2-1; CDR3aa: CASSLVYGGLYNEQFF; CDR3nt: TGTGCCAGCAGCTTAGTATACGGGGGGTTGTACAATGAGCAGTTCTTC
v_gene: TRBV20-1; abundance: many; d_gene: -; j_gene: TRBJ2-5; CDR3aa: CSARDWAAEETQYF; CDR3nt: TGCAGTGCTAGAGATTGGGCGGCGGAAGAGACCCAGTACTTC
v_gene: TRBV7-2; abundance: once; d_gene: -; j_gene: TRBJ2-3; CDR3aa: CASSYRTENTQYF; CDR3nt: TGTGCCAGCAGCTACCGGACAGAAAATACGCAGTATTTT
v_gene: TRBV3-1; abundance: many; d_gene: -; j_gene: TRBJ2-3; CDR3aa: CASSPRWREGDTQYF; CDR3nt: TGTGCCAGCAGCCCCAGGTGGAGGGAAGGAGATACGCAGTATTTT
v_gene: TRBV28; abundance: few; d_gene: -; j_gene: TRBJ1-2; CDR3aa: CASSFLIANYGYTF; CDR3nt: TGTGCCAGCAGTTTTCTGATAGCTAACTATGGCTACACCTTC
v_gene: TRBV25-1; abundance: many; d_gene: TRBD1; j_gene: TRBJ1-1; CDR3aa: CASSDRAGGTEAFF; CDR3nt: TGTGCCAGCAGTGATCGAGCAGGGGGGACTGAAGCTTTCTTT
v_gene: TRBV7-2; abundance: many; d_gene: -; j_gene: TRBJ2-3; CDR3aa: CASSRTPGKLDTQYF; CDR3nt: TGTGCCAGCAGCCGGACACCGGGGAAGCTAGATACGCAGTATTTT
v_gene: TRBV21-1; abundance: -; d_gene: -; j_gene: TRBJ1-5; CDR3aa: CASSKGQEHGGSNQPQHF; CDR3nt: TGTGCCAGCAGCAAGGGACAAGAGCACGGGGGTAGCAATCAGCCCCAGCATTTT
v_gene: TRBV28; abundance: many; d_gene: -; j_gene: TRBJ1-2; CDR3aa: CASSLGRENYGYTF; CDR3nt: TGTGCCAGCAGTCTCGGCCGGGAGAACTATGGCTACACCTTC
v_gene: TRBV4-3; abundance: many; d_gene: TRBD2; j_gene: TRBJ2-3; CDR3aa: CASSQVSAASGGGGTQYF; CDR3nt: TGCGCCAGCAGCCAAGTTTCAGCCGCTAGCGGGGGGGGTGGGACGCAGTATTTT
v_gene: TRBV30; abundance: -; d_gene: TRBD1; j_gene: TRBJ2-7; CDR3aa: CAMDRGSYNEQYF; CDR3nt: TGTGCCATGGACAGGGGGTCCTACAATGAGCAGTACTTC
v_gene: TRBV7-3; abundance: -; d_gene: -; j_gene: TRBJ1-1; CDR3aa: CASSLDGAQEAFF; CDR3nt: TGTGCCAGCAGCTTAGACGGGGCCCAAGAAGCTTTCTTT
v_gene: TRBV6-2/TRBV6-3; abundance: -; d_gene: TRBD1; j_gene: TRBJ1-1; CDR3aa: CASSYPGGAGAFF; CDR3nt: TGTGCCAGCAGTTATCCAGGGGGCGCGGGAGCTTTCTTT
v_gene: TRBV20-1; abundance: -; d_gene: TRBD2; j_gene: TRBJ2-5; CDR3aa: CSANPGSGQETQYF; CDR3nt: TGCAGTGCAAACCCAGGTAGCGGGCAAGAGACCCAGTACTTC
v_gene: TRBV5-1; abundance: -; d_gene: -; j_gene: TRBJ2-7; CDR3aa: CAGSLGWGDEQYF; CDR3nt: TGCGCCGGCAGCTTGGGTTGGGGCGACGAGCAGTACTTC
v_gene: TRBV6-6; abundance: few; d_gene: TRBD1; j_gene: TRBJ1-1; CDR3aa: CASSLPGQGTPEAFF; CDR3nt: TGTGCCAGCAGTCTACCGGGACAGGGGACCCCTGAAGCTTTCTTT
v_gene: TRBV12-3/TRBV12-4; abundance: -; d_gene: TRBD1; j_gene: TRBJ1-2; CDR3aa: CAGSLQGFGNYGHTF; CDR3nt: TGTGCCGGCAGTTTACAGGGGTTTGGAAACTATGGCCACACCTTC
v_gene: TRBV12-3/TRBV12-4; abundance: once; d_gene: -; j_gene: TRBJ2-1; CDR3aa: CASSLGAGTHDEQFF; CDR3nt: TGTGCCAGCAGTTTGGGGGCCGGGACCCACGATGAGCAGTTCTTC
v_gene: TRBV29-1; abundance: many; d_gene: -; j_gene: TRBJ2-3; CDR3aa: CSVGATDTQYF; CDR3nt: TGCAGCGTTGGAGCCACAGATACGCAGTATTTT
v_gene: TRBV28; abundance: -; d_gene: -; j_gene: TRBJ1-6; CDR3aa: CASSRGSKGSPLHF; CDR3nt: TGTGCCAGCAGTCGGGGCTCTAAAGGTTCACCCCTCCACTTT
v_gene: TRBV25-1; abundance: few; d_gene: -; j_gene: TRBJ1-6; CDR3aa: CASSEGGGAFSPLHF; CDR3nt: TGTGCCAGCAGTGAAGGGGGGGGCGCTTTTTCACCCCTCCACTTT
v_gene: TRBV5-1; abundance: many; d_gene: -; j_gene: TRBJ2-5; CDR3aa: CASRLTQGGGLKTQYF; CDR3nt: TGCGCCAGCAGGCTTACCCAGGGGGGGGGCTTGAAGACCCAGTACTTC
v_gene: TRBV7-6; abundance: many; d_gene: -; j_gene: TRBJ2-1; CDR3aa: CASSPEWANNEQFF; CDR3nt: TGTGCCAGCAGCCCAGAGTGGGCTAACAATGAGCAGTTCTTC
v_gene: TRBV7-2; abundance: many; d_gene: -; j_gene: TRBJ2-5; CDR3aa: CASRRDLQETQYF; CDR3nt: TGTGCCAGCAGACGGGACCTCCAAGAGACCCAGTACTTC
v_gene: TRBV4-2; abundance: many; d_gene: -; j_gene: TRBJ2-1; CDR3aa: CASSQDWDLDDEQFF; CDR3nt: TGTGCCAGCAGCCAAGATTGGGACCTGGACGATGAGCAGTTCTTC
v_gene: TRBV6-1; abundance: -; d_gene: TRBD1; j_gene: TRBJ1-5; CDR3aa: CASREGTGGQPQHF; CDR3nt: TGTGCCAGCAGGGAGGGGACAGGGGGACAGCCCCAGCATTTT
v_gene: TRBV10-3; abundance: -; d_gene: TRBD1; j_gene: TRBJ2-5; CDR3aa: CAISERTGANERYF; CDR3nt: TGTGCCATCAGTGAGCGGACAGGGGCCAATGAGCGGTACTTC
v_gene: TRBV12-3/TRBV12-4; abundance: many; d_gene: -; j_gene: TRBJ2-3; CDR3aa: CASSLRTSSTDTQYF; CDR3nt: TGTGCCAGCAGTCTACGGACATCTAGCACAGATACGCAGTATTTT
v_gene: TRBV7-2; abundance: -; d_gene: -; j_gene: TRBJ1-2; CDR3aa: CASSLRGFSWGYTF; CDR3nt: TGTGCCAGCAGCTTAAGGGGATTCTCCTGGGGCTACACCTTC
v_gene: TRBV20-1; abundance: many; d_gene: -; j_gene: TRBJ1-1; CDR3aa: CSARDSKGVTETEAFF; CDR3nt: TGCAGTGCTAGAGATTCAAAGGGGGTGACGGAAACTGAAGCTTTCTTT
v_gene: TRBV7-3; abundance: once; d_gene: -; j_gene: TRBJ2-3; CDR3aa: CASSRGRGRPDTQYF; CDR3nt: TGTGCCAGCAGCCGGGGTAGGGGTCGACCAGATACGCAGTATTTT
v_gene: TRBV7-2; abundance: -; d_gene: TRBD2; j_gene: TRBJ2-3; CDR3aa: CASSLTSGGAGPSTDTQYF; CDR3nt: TGTGCCAGCAGCTTAACTAGCGGGGGGGCCGGCCCTAGCACAGATACGCAGTATTTT
v_gene: TRBV25-1; abundance: many; d_gene: -; j_gene: TRBJ1-2; CDR3aa: CASSEKGGYTF; CDR3nt: TGTGCCAGCAGTGAAAAGGGGGGCTACACCTTC
v_gene: TRBV5-5; abundance: many; d_gene: -; j_gene: TRBJ2-3; CDR3aa: CASSRTGIGADTQYF; CDR3nt: TGTGCCAGCAGCCGAACAGGGATTGGGGCAGATACGCAGTATTTT
v_gene: TRBV7-2; abundance: many; d_gene: -; j_gene: TRBJ2-4; CDR3aa: CASSPRDGKNIQYF; CDR3nt: TGTGCCAGCAGCCCTCGGGACGGCAAAAACATTCAGTACTTC
v_gene: TRBV10-3; abundance: -; d_gene: -; j_gene: TRBJ2-1; CDR3aa: CAIRIGSSYEQFF; CDR3nt: TGTGCCATCAGAATCGGTAGCTCCTACGAGCAGTTCTTC
v_gene: TRBV3-1; abundance: -; d_gene: TRBD1; j_gene: TRBJ1-6; CDR3aa: CASSQGTGIGAPLHF; CDR3nt: TGTGCCAGCAGCCAAGGGACAGGAATCGGGGCACCCCTCCACTTT
v_gene: TRBV5-1; abundance: -; d_gene: -; j_gene: TRBJ1-5; CDR3aa: CASSLDGGGQPQHF; CDR3nt: TGCGCCAGCAGCTTGGATGGGGGCGGGCAGCCCCAGCATTTT
v_gene: TRBV5-1; abundance: many; d_gene: TRBD1; j_gene: TRBJ2-7; CDR3aa: CASSLGGTGSAEQYF; CDR3nt: TGCGCCAGCAGCTTGGGAGGGACAGGGAGTGCCGAGCAGTACTTC
v_gene: TRBV20-1; abundance: many; d_gene: TRBD2; j_gene: TRBJ2-1; CDR3aa: CSAQTSGGLEQFF; CDR3nt: TGCAGTGCCCAGACTAGCGGGGGCCTAGAGCAGTTCTTC
v_gene: TRBV2; abundance: few; d_gene: -; j_gene: TRBJ2-7; CDR3aa: CASSRVGDEQYF; CDR3nt: TGTGCCAGCAGCAGGGTTGGCGACGAGCAGTACTTC
v_gene: TRBV7-3; abundance: many; d_gene: -; j_gene: TRBJ2-3; CDR3aa: CASSLTMASDTQYF; CDR3nt: TGTGCCAGCAGCTTAACGATGGCGTCAGATACGCAGTATTTT